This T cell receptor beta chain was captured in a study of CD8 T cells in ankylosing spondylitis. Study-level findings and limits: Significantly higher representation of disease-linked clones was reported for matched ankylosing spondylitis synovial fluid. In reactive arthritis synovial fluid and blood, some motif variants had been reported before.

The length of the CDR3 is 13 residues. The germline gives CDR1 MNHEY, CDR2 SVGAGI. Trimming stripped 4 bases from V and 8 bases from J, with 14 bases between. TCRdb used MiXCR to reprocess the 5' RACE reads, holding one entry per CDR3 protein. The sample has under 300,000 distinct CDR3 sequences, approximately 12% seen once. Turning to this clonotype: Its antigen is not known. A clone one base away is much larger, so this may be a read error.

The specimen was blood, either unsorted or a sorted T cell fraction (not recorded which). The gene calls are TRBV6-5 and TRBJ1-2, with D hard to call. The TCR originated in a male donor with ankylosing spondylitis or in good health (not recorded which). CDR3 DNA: TGTGCCAGCAGTTGCTCGCGGGATCAAGGCTACACCTTC. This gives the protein CASSCSRDQGYTF.